What follows is one T cell receptor beta chain and its context. CDR3 length: 15 amino acids. V lost 10 bases to trimming and J lost 1 base, with 19 bases between them. The germline V gene has CDR1 SGHTA and CDR2 FQGNSA. Original processing methods: By means of reference gene primer amplification, nucleated cell counts were estimated. Profiled with immunoSEQ multiplex PCR; TCRdb holds only in-frame clones, not every one. The V and J calls and clone size are taken from that table; D and trimming were inferred from the DNA. The repertoire consists of roughly 150,000 clones, with 86% occurring once and the leading ten covering 3% to 4%. This record belongs to a study of blood T cell repertoires in COVID-19. Background on the study: The study drew acute and convalescent COVID-19 samples from the United States, Italy and Spain. T cells, B-cell-depleted T cells, or PBMCs supplied cDNA or gDNA.

The receptor was derived from a woman between 70 and 85 years old with acute or convalescent COVID-19. The source material was peripheral blood. V and J are TRBV7-2 and TRBJ2-5, with D perhaps TRBD2 (7 bases). CDR3 protein: CATIQGGSAQETQYF. The CDR3, as DNA: TGTGCCACCATACAGGGCGGGAGCGCCCAAGAGACCCAGTACTTC. The variable domain in full, completed from reference TRBV7-2 and TRBJ2-5, reads GAGVSQSPSNKVTEKGKDVELRCDPISGHTALYWYRQSLGQGLEFLIYFQGNSAPDKSGLPSDRFSAERTGGSVSTLTIQRTQQEDSAVYLCATIQGGSAQETQYFGPGTRLLVL.